This T cell receptor (beta chain) was sequenced for a study of CD8 T cells in Susac syndrome. The CDR3 totals 16 residues. In germline, CDR1 is MNHEY, CDR2 SVGAGI. V was trimmed by 4 bases and J by 6 bases, leaving 19 bases between them. A quantity of about 0.45 to 1 ug RNA underwent reverse transcription using random hexamers. TCRdb re-derived calls from the immunoSEQ multiplex PCR reads in MiXCR, one entry per CDR3 protein. The sample lists some 47,000 distinct CDR3 sequences, 80% to 95% occurring once. Sequencing input: CD8+ T cells from PBMCs. V gene TRBV6-5 combines with J gene TRBJ1-5; D perhaps matches TRBD1 (5 bases). The receptor was isolated from a human donor in good health. The CDR3: CASSFQPPQGSQPQHF. CDR3 sequence (DNA): TGTGCCAGCAGTTTCCAGCCCCCCCAGGGCAGTCAGCCCCAGCATTTT.